The clone carrying this T cell receptor beta chain came up once. These data originate in a study of T-cell reconstitution after alpha-beta-depleted transplantation in children. Unique molecular identifiers featured in how the TCRbeta library was prepared. TCRdb redid the calling of the PCR reads with MiXCR, one entry per CDR3 protein. The table shows about 1,000,000 distinct CDR3 sequences, with about 29% occurring only once. Trimming pared 4 bases from V and 12 bases from J, leaving 16 bases between. CDR3 length: 12 amino acids. The germline gives CDR1 MNHNS, CDR2 SASEGT. The V call is TRBV6-1, the J call TRBJ2-7, with D perhaps TRBD1 or TRBD2 (7 bases each). The sequencing used PBMCs, mostly from graft donor cells, collected 360 days after TCRalphabeta/CD19-depleted stem cell transplant. The source of this sequence is a boy in the first two years of life who had a stem cell transplant for SCID, so the T cells may come from the graft donor. CDR3 coding DNA: TGTGCCAGCAGTGCCCGACAGGGCGGGGGGTACTTC. It translates to CASSARQGGGYF.